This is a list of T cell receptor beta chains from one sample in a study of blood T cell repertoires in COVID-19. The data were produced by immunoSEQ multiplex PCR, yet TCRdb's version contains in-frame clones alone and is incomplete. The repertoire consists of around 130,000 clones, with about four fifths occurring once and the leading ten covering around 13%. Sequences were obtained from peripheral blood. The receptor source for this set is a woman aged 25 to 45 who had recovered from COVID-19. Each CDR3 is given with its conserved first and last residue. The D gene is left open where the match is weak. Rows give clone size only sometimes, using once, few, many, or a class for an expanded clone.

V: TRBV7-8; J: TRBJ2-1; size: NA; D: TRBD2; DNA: TGTGCCAGCAGCTTTAGCGGGAGGGCCCCTGAGCAGTTCTTC; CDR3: CASSFSGRAPEQFF
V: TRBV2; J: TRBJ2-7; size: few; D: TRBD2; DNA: TGTGCCAGCAGTTACCGACTAGCGGGTTTCTACGAGCAGTACTTC; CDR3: CASSYRLAGFYEQYF
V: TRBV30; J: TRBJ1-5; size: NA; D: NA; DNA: TGTGCCTGGAGTCGAGATAGCAATCAGCCCCAGCATTTT; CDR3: CAWSRDSNQPQHF
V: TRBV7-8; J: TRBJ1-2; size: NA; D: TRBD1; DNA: TGTGCCAGCAGCCCCGGACAGGGTATCGGGTATGGCTACACCTTC; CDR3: CASSPGQGIGYGYTF
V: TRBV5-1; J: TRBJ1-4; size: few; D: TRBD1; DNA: TGCGCCAGCAGCTCGGGACAGCCAACTAATGAAAAACTGTTTTTT; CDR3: CASSSGQPTNEKLFF
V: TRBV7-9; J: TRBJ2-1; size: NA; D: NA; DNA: TGTGCCAGCAGCTCCCAGATGAGGGATGAGCAGTTCTTC; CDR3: CASSSQMRDEQFF
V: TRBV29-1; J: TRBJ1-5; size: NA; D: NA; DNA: TGCAGCGTTGGGGGGGGAGGCAATCAGCCCCAGCATTTT; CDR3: CSVGGGGNQPQHF
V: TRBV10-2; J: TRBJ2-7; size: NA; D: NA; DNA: TGCGCCAGCAGGCCCGGACCCGGAGGGCACGAGCAGTACTTC; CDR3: CASRPGPGGHEQYF
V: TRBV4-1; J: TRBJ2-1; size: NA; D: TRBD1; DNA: TGCGCCAGCAGCCAAGAAAGGACAGGGCGCAATGAGCAGTTCTTC; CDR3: CASSQERTGRNEQFF
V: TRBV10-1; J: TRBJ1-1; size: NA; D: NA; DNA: TGCGCCAGCAGACGGAGCTCAAACACTGAAGCTTTCTTT; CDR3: CASRRSSNTEAFF
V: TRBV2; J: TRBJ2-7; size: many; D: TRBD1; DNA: TGTGCCAGCAGTGATAGGACAGGGGCCTACGAGCAGTACTTC; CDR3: CASSDRTGAYEQYF
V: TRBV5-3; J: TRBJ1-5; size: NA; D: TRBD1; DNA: TGTGCCAGAAGCCCGGGACAGAATCATAGCAATCAGCCCCAGCATTTT; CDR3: CARSPGQNHSNQPQHF
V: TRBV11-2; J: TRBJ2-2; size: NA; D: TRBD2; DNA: TGTGCCAGCAGCTTAGGACTAGCGGGGGGGCGTACCGGGGAGCTGTTTTTT; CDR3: CASSLGLAGGRTGELFF
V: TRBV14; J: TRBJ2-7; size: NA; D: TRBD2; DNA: TGTGCCAGCAGCCCTACTAGCGGGAGGTCCTACGAGCAGTACTTC; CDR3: CASSPTSGRSYEQYF
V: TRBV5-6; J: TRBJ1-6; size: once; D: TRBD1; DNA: TGTGCCAGCAGCTTCTCGGACAGGGGGCGAATAAAGTATAATTCACCCCTCCACTTT; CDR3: CASSFSDRGRIKYNSPLHF
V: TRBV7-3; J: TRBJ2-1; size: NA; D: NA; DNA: TGTGCCAGCAGCCCCAACCCGGGACTGAGGTACAATGAGCAGTTCTTC; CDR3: CASSPNPGLRYNEQFF
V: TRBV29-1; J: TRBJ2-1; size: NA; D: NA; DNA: TGCAGCGTTGTGGACAGCCTCGTGGGAAATGAGCAGTTCTTC; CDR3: CSVVDSLVGNEQFF
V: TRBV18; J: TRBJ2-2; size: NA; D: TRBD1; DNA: TGTGCCAGCTCACCGGGACAGGGGGTAATCACCGGGGAGCTGTTTTTT; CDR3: CASSPGQGVITGELFF
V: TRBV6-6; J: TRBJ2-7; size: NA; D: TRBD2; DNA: TGTGCCAGCAGTCCCGAGGGGGTAGCGGGGTACGAGCAGTACTTC; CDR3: CASSPEGVAGYEQYF
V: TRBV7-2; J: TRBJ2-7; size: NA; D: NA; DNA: TGTGCCAGCAGCTTAGTGGCCTCCTACGAGCAGTACTTC; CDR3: CASSLVASYEQYF
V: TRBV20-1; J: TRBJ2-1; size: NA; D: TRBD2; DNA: TGCAGTGCTAGTTGGCGGGGGACCCTCTACAATGAGCAGTTCTTC; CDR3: CSASWRGTLYNEQFF
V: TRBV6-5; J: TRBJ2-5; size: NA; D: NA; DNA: TGTGCCAGCAGTTACAGGGCAGGGAGGCCCCAAGAGACCCAGTACTTC; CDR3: CASSYRAGRPQETQYF
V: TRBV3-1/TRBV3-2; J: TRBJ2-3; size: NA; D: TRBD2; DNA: TGTGCCAGCAGCCAACGAGCGGGAGGAGGGGATACGCAGTATTTT; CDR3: CASSQRAGGGDTQYF
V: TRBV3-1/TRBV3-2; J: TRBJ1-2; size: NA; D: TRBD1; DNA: TGTGCCAGCAGCCAACAGGGGGGCGCCGGCGTCTATGGCTACACCTTC; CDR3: CASSQQGGAGVYGYTF
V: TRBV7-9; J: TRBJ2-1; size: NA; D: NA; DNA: TGTGCCAGCAGCCCGCCGGTTGGCTACAATGAGCAGTTCTTC; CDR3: CASSPPVGYNEQFF
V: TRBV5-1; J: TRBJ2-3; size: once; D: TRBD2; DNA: TGCGCCAGCAGCGGATCCGGGACTAGCGGTTCAGATACGCAGTATTTT; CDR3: CASSGSGTSGSDTQYF
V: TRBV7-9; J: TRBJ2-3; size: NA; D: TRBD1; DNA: TGTGCCAGCAGCTTAGGAGGGGGCGGGGATACGCAGTATTTT; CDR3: CASSLGGGGDTQYF
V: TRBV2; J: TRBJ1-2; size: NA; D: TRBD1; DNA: TGTGCCAGCAGTGCCACACGGGACAGCTATGGCTACACCTTC; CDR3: CASSATRDSYGYTF
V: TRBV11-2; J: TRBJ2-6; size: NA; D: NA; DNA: TGTGCCAGCAGCTTAGGAGGACTTAACTCTGGGGCCAACGTCCTGACTTTC; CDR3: CASSLGGLNSGANVLTF
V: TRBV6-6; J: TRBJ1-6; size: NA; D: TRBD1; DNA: TGTGCCAGCAGTCGAAAACCGGGACAGGGGTCCCTGGCAAGCCTCAGAAAGACTGGTTCACCCCTCCACTTT; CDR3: CASSRKPGQGSLASLRKTGSPLHF
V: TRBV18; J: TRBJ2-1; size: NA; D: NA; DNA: TGTGCCAGCTCACCCGACCAGGCACTCTCCTACAATGAGCAGTTCTTC; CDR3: CASSPDQALSYNEQFF
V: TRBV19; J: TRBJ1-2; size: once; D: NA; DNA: TGTGCCAGTAGTTATCAGGGTGATGGCTACACCTTC; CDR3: CASSYQGDGYTF
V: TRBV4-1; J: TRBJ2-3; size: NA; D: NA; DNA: TGCGCCAGCAGCCACCTCGGCGAGCGCGCGGCCGGTACGCAGTATTTT; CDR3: CASSHLGERAAGTQYF
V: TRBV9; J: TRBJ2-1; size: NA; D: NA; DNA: TGTGCCAGCAGCTCCAGAACGAGGGTCTCCTACAATGAGCAGTTCTTC; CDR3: CASSSRTRVSYNEQFF
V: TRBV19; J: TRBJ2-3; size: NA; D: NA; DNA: TGTGCCAGTAGTATCGGTGCGAGAAACACAGATACGCAGTATTTT; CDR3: CASSIGARNTDTQYF
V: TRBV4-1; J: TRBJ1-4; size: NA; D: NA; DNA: TGCGCCAGCAGCCAAGATCCAGGCCCCGGGGAGGAACTGTTTTTT; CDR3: CASSQDPGPGEELFF
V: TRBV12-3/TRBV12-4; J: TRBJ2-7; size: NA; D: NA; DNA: TGTGCCAGCAGTCCGAGCTCCTACGAGCAGTACTTC; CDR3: CASSPSSYEQYF
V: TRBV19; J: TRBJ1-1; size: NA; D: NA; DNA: TGTGCCAGTTATCTCCGGGACAACAGGGACGGACGTTTGAACACTGAAGCTTTCTTT; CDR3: CASYLRDNRDGRLNTEAFF
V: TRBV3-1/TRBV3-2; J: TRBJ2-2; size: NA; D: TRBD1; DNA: TGTGCCAGCAGTCTGACAGGGGGCAGGGACCGGGAGCTGTTTTTT; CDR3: CASSLTGGRDRELFF
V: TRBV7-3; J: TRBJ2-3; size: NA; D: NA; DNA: TGTGCCAGCAGCTTAGGCAGCGTCCCCACAGATACGCAGTATTTT; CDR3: CASSLGSVPTDTQYF
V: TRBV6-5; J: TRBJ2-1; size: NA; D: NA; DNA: TGTGCCAGCAGTTACCCGGGGACAAATGAGCAGTTCTTC; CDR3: CASSYPGTNEQFF
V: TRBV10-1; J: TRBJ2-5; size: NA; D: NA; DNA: TGCGCCAGCAGTGCAATCAGGGGAGAGACCCAGTACTTC; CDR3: CASSAIRGETQYF
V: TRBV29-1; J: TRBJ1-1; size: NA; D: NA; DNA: TGCAGCGTTGGAGAGCGGACTGAAGCTTTCTTT; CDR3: CSVGERTEAFF
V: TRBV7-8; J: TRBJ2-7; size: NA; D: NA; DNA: TGTGCCAGCAGCCTGCTTGGGACAACCGCGGGCGAGCAGTACTTC; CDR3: CASSLLGTTAGEQYF
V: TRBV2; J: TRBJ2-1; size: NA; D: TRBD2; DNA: TGTGCCAGCTTACTAGCGGGAGGGAACAATGAGCAGTTCTTC; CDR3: CASLLAGGNNEQFF
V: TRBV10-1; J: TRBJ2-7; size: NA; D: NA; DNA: TGCGCCAGCAGTGAAGGAGGCGAGCAGTACTTC; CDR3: CASSEGGEQYF
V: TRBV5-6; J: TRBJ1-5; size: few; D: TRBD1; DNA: TGTGCCAGCAGCCTTCGGACAGGGGTAGAGCCCCAGCATTTT; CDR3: CASSLRTGVEPQHF
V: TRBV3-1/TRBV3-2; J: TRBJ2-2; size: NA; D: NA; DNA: TGTGCCAGCAGCCAAGATCGTCTATTGAACACCGGGGAGCTGTTTTTT; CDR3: CASSQDRLLNTGELFF
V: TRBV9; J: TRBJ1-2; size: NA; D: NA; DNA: TGTGCCAGCAGCGGGATGGGTGGTGTGGGCCAGGGCTATGGCTACACCTTC; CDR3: CASSGMGGVGQGYGYTF
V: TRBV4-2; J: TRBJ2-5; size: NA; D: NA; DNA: TGTGCCAGCAGCCAGGGGGGAGCGGAGGAGACCCAGTACTTC; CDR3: CASSQGGAEETQYF
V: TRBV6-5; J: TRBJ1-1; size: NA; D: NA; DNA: TGTGCCAGCAGTTATGGAACATCGAGCGGGAGCACTGAAGCTTTCTTT; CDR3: CASSYGTSSGSTEAFF
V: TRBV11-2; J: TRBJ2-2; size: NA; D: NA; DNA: TGTGCCAGCAGCTTTATAAGGGGAAACACCGGGGAGCTGTTTTTT; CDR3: CASSFIRGNTGELFF
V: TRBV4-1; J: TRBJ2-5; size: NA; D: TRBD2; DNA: TGCGCCAGCAGCCCTAACAGCGGGGGCCAAGAGACCCAGTACTTC; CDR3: CASSPNSGGQETQYF
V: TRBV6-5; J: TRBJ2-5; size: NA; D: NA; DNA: TGTGCCAGCAGGACAGGCTACGAAGAGACCCAGTACTTC; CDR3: CASRTGYEETQYF
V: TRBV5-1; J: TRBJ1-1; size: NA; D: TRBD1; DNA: TGCGCCAGCAGCTTGGGACAGGGGGCCACTGAAGCTTTCTTT; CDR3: CASSLGQGATEAFF
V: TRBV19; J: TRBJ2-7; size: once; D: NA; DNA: TGTGCCAGTAGAGCTAGCTCCTGGGACGAGCAGTACTTC; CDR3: CASRASSWDEQYF
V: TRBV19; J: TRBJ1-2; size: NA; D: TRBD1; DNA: TGTGCCAGTAGTATTGCGGCAGGGGGCTCTAGGAACTATGGCTACACCTTC; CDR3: CASSIAAGGSRNYGYTF
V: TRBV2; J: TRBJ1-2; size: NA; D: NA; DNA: TGTGCCAGCAGTGAGAATTTTGCAGGGATTTCGGGCTACACCTTC; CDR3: CASSENFAGISGYTF
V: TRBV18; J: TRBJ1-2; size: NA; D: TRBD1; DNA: TGTGCCAGCTCACACGGGACAGGGGGCTGGGAAGGCTACACCTTC; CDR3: CASSHGTGGWEGYTF